This passage covers 21 T cell receptor beta chains from one sample sequenced in a study of blood T cell repertoires in COVID-19. Using immunoSEQ multiplex PCR, the repertoire was profiled, and TCRdb retains in-frame clones only, with some absent. The table records about 200,000 clones, more than 65% of them present only once. Sequencing was done on a sample of peripheral blood. The receptors stem from a woman aged 80 or over with acute or convalescent COVID-19.

This clone was counted once. This chain links TRBV9 with TRBJ1-3, with TRBD1 as a possible D gene (5 bases). This CDR3 region has 16 residues. Germline V gene sequence: CDR1 SGDLS, CDR2 YYNGEE. V lost 4 bases and J 0 bases, leaving 14 bases between the germline ends. CDR3 bases: TGTGCCAGCAGCACAGGAGGGAGTTACTCTGGAAACACCATATATTTT. Encoded protein: CASSTGGSYSGNTIYF.

The chain recombines TRBV6-5 with TRBJ1-4; D is unclear. The CDR3 runs to 14 residues. CDR1 and CDR2 (germline): MNHEY, SVGAGI. V was shortened by 6 bases and J by 7 bases, with 15 bases between the two germline ends. CDR3 DNA: TGTGCCAGCAGACGCCAAGCCGAGGGTGAAAAACTGTTTTTT. This codes for CASRRQAEGEKLFF.

The J gene is TRBJ2-7, the V gene TRBV5-3, with D possibly matching TRBD1 (5 bases). TRBV5-3 is marked as an open reading frame, function uncertain. Trimming removed 1 base at V and 2 bases at J, with 10 bases between. The CDR3 has 14 residues. CDR3 residues: CARSLSTGTYEQYF. In DNA, the CDR3 is TGTGCCAGAAGCTTGTCCACAGGTACCTACGAGCAGTACTTC.

This clone appeared a few times. The chain carries TRBV6-5 and TRBJ1-4; 8 bases agree with TRBD1. The V gene's germline CDR1 is MNHEY and CDR2 SVGAGI. The CDR3 covers 15 residues. With 6 bases clipped from V and 3 bases from J, the junction kept 6 bases outside the gene matches. The CDR3 nucleotides are TGTGCCAGCAGGGAGTCGACAGGGGCTAATGAAAAACTGTTTTTT. Protein: CASRESTGANEKLFF.

V gene TRBV5-8 combines with J gene TRBJ2-2; 12 nucleotides align to TRBD2. The CDR3 runs 17 residues. V dropped 3 bases and J dropped 2; count of bases not matched to a gene: 5. The germline gives CDR1 SGHTS, CDR2 YDEGEE. The CDR3 sequence is CASSWRTSGVNTGELFF. CDR3 DNA sequence: TGTGCCAGCAGCTGGAGGACTAGCGGGGTCAACACCGGGGAGCTGTTTTTT.

The chain joins TRBV19 to TRBJ2-1; 12 bases are a match to TRBD2. V lost 5 bases to trimming and J lost 8 bases; unmatched junction nucleotides: 10. This CDR3 has 16 amino acids. Germline CDR1 is LNHDA and CDR2 is SQIVND (reference sequence). The DNA for the CDR3 is TGTGCCAGTAGTGTTAAGACTAGCGGGAGTGGATATGAGCAGTTCTTC. This gives the protein CASSVKTSGSGYEQFF.

The chain links TRBV11-2 to TRBJ1-1; no reliable D call. This CDR3 comprises 13 residues. The germline V gene has CDR1 SGHAT and CDR2 FQNNGV. Trimming removed 7 bases from V and 1 base from J, with 10 bases in between. The CDR3 reads CASTFGANTEAFF. CDR3 sequence (DNA): TGTGCCAGCACATTCGGAGCGAACACTGAAGCTTTCTTT.

J is TRBJ2-2 and V is TRBV19, with 12 bases that match TRBD2. CDR3 length: 16 amino acids. The V and J ends lost 4 bases and 3 bases, in that order; junction bases with no gene match: 3. Germline values: CDR1 LNHDA, CDR2 SQIVND (reference sequence). The chain's CDR3 is CASSNLAGGYTGELFF. CDR3 sequence (DNA): TGTGCCAGTAGTAACCTAGCGGGGGGGTACACCGGGGAGCTGTTTTTT.

The chain joins TRBV11-2 to TRBJ1-1; D uncertain. The CDR3 loop spans 12 amino acids. V was cut by 3 bases and J by 7 bases, with 9 bases left in between. Germline V gene sequence: CDR1 SGHAT, CDR2 FQNNGV. The CDR3 DNA reads as TGTGCCAGCAGCTTTACGGGATATGAAGCTTTCTTT. Protein product: CASSFTGYEAFF.

The V gene is TRBV6-6, the J gene TRBJ2-2, with 7 bases matching TRBD2. The germline V gene encodes CDR1 MNHNY and CDR2 SVGAGI (reference sequence). The V segment lost 6 bases and the J segment 3 bases; nucleotides outside the gene matches: 4. The CDR3 consists of 14 residues. This CDR3 reads CASRLLADTGELFF. CDR3 coding DNA: TGTGCCAGCAGACTCCTAGCGGACACCGGGGAGCTGTTTTTT.

V is TRBV12-5 and J is TRBJ2-7; 10 positions match TRBD1. Trimming took 2 bases from V and 2 from J; bases not matched to a gene: 15. The CDR3 is 19 amino acids. Germline assignment: CDR1 LGHNT and CDR2 FRNRAP. CDR3 bases: TGTGCTAGTGGTTTGATGTTTTCCGCCGGGACAGGGGTCACCTACGAGCAGTACTTC. Protein: CASGLMFSAGTGVTYEQYF.

Of note for this clone: In the same sample, other DNA sequences code for this CDR3. The J gene is TRBJ1-4, the V gene TRBV4-2; a weak D match, TRBD1 (6 bases). This CDR3 has 14 amino acids. V gave up 1 base and J gave up 5 bases, with 8 bases separating them. Germline CDR1 LGHNA, CDR2 YNFKEQ. CDR3 nucleotides: TGTGCCAGCAGCCAAGGTCAGGGGAATGAAAAACTGTTTTTT. This sequence encodes CASSQGQGNEKLFF.

This chain links TRBV2 with TRBJ1-5, with TRBD1 matching 9 bases. V was pared by 10 bases and J by 7 bases, with 5 bases of the junction left unmatched. The CDR3 length is 12 residues. In germline, CDR1 is SNHLY, CDR2 FYNNEI. CDR3 coding DNA: TGTGCCACACAGGGGGCAGGACAGCCCCAGCATTTT. It encodes CATQGAGQPQHF.

The V call is TRBV15, the J call TRBJ1-1; possibly TRBD1 for D (5 bases). CDR1 and CDR2 (germline): LNHNV, YYDKDF (reference sequence). Trimming left V 5 bases short and J 2 bases short, with 15 bases between. The CDR3 is 15 residues long. CDR3 loop: CATSRGAGINTEAFF. CDR3 bases: TGTGCCACCAGCCGAGGGGCAGGGATCAACACTGAAGCTTTCTTT.

The V gene is TRBV29-1, the J gene TRBJ2-7; D call uncertain. Germline CDR1 is SQVTM and CDR2 is ANQGSEA. The CDR3 extends over 12 amino acids. Trimming stripped 5 bases from V and 6 bases from J, with 14 bases between. CDR3: CSVLPSTTEQYF. The DNA of the CDR3 is TGCAGCGTTCTTCCTTCGACAACCGAGCAGTACTTC.

This clone was seen a few times. V usage is TRBV11-3 and J usage is TRBJ2-2, with D perhaps matching TRBD2 (5 bases). The V gene lost 5 bases and the J gene lost 7 bases, with 14 bases spanning the gap. Germline CDR1 SGHNT, CDR2 YENEEA. The CDR3 spans 14 residues. CDR3 protein: CASSPGGRNGELFF. In DNA, the CDR3 is TGTGCCAGCAGCCCAGGAGGCCGGAACGGGGAGCTGTTTTTT.

This clone was observed once. The chain recombines TRBV28 with TRBJ1-2; D is perhaps TRBD1 (5 bases). V was shortened by 1 base and J by 6 bases, with 12 bases between the two germline ends. Germline CDR1 and CDR2: MDHEN and SYDVKM. CDR3 length: 14 residues. The CDR3 region is CASSLLQVSNGYTF. The CDR3 nucleotides are TGTGCCAGCAGTTTATTACAGGTATCAAATGGCTACACCTTC.

The chain is built from TRBV11-1 and TRBJ2-3; possible D gene TRBD1, 6 bases. This CDR3 region has 15 residues. V lost 4 bases to trimming and J lost 2 bases, with 13 bases between them. Germline V gene data show CDR1 as SGHAT and CDR2 as FQDESV (reference sequence). CDR3 loop: CASSSQTGITDTQYF. The CDR3 bases are TGTGCCAGCAGCTCTCAAACAGGGATCACAGATACGCAGTATTTT.

This clone was counted a single time. The chain's CDR3 is CASAVGASETQYF. The CDR3 nucleotides are TGTGCCAGCGCCGTTGGGGCCTCGGAGACCCAGTACTTC. This chain uses TRBV6-4 with TRBJ2-5; the D gene is possibly TRBD1 (5 bases). The germline V gene has CDR1 MRHNA and CDR2 SNTAGT. CDR3 length equals 13 residues. Trimming took 8 bases from V and 5 from J, leaving 15 bases between them.

The rearrangement links TRBV6-6 to TRBJ2-1, with TRBD2 as a possible D gene (6 bases). The CDR3 is 14 residues long. V was trimmed by 2 bases and J by 5 bases, leaving 10 bases between them. Germline CDR1 MNHNY, CDR2 SVGAGI (reference sequence). Here the CDR3 reads CASSYGLTNNEQFF. DNA for the CDR3: TGTGCCAGCAGTTACGGACTAACCAACAATGAGCAGTTCTTC.

The gene calls are TRBV5-1 and TRBJ2-3; 9 bases are a match to TRBD2. V shed 4 bases, J shed 1 base, and the junction held 1 base outside the gene matches. Germline CDR1 is SGHRS and CDR2 is YFSETQ. CDR3 length: 14 residues. The CDR3: CASSIAGGTDTQYF. CDR3 nucleotide sequence: TGCGCCAGCAGCATAGCGGGAGGCACAGATACGCAGTATTTT.